This T cell receptor beta chain comes out of a study of vaccination and CD4 T cells after COVID-19. Specified treatment: roughly nine-day PBMC culture with coronavirus spike peptide pools or control peptides (ViraFEST assay). CD4+ T-cell collection from the unexposed donor predated the COVID-19 pandemic (2011-2018). First, ViraFEST expanded antigen-specific T cells with peptide pools, and next it sequenced the TCRs. This CDR3 contains 16 residues. The germline V gene encodes CDR1 LNHDA and CDR2 SQIVND (reference sequence). V gave up 5 bases and J gave up 5 bases, with 19 bases separating them. Cultured CD4+ T-cell DNA underwent Oncomine TCR Beta short-read sequencing. TCRdb independently ran MiXCR on the PCR reads; one entry per CDR3 protein. The data contain some 3,000 distinct CDR3 sequences, nearly 25% of them seen just once; the ten biggest clones take up roughly 25%. By sample share, this clonotype is large. Its specificity is unknown.

Overall study findings and caveats: Within convalescent individuals, 304 out of 307 vaccine-specific clones proved to be spike mono-reactive.

This chain links TRBV19 with TRBJ1-5; tentative D call: TRBD1 (5 bases). The receptor was derived from a human donor in good health. Sequenced sample: CD4+ T cells from blood, cultured in vitro. The CDR3 DNA is TGTGCCAGTAGTCCAGGAGCAGGGAGAGCGGATCAGCCCCAGCATTTT. Translation: CASSPGAGRADQPQHF.